The rows below give T cell receptor beta chains drawn from one sample of a study of cytomegalovirus exposure and HLA in healthy donors. Profiled with immunoSEQ multiplex PCR; TCRdb holds only in-frame clones, not every one. The table lists under 200,000 clones, about three quarters of them singletons. Sample: PBMCs. The receptor source for this set is a man aged 35-49 years in good health and CMV-seronegative. Both conserved end residues are part of each CDR3. D genes are given only for firm matches. Size is stated for part of the rows, as once, few or many counts, or as a class when the clone is expanded.

size	D	V	J	CDR3	DNA
.	TRBD1	TRBV4-3	TRBJ1-6	CASSQAGQAYNSPLHF	TGCGCCAGCAGCCAGGCGGGACAGGCATATAATTCACCCCTCCACTTT
once	.	TRBV23-1	TRBJ1-3	CASSHVGGAHGNTIYF	TGCGCCAGCAGTCATGTGGGGGGGGCTCATGGAAACACCATATATTTT
.	.	TRBV12-1	TRBJ2-5	CASSLVNDRGQETQYF	TGTGCCAGCAGCTTAGTAAACGACAGGGGACAAGAGACCCAGTACTTC
.	TRBD1	TRBV7-9	TRBJ2-7	CSSTQDRGYEQYF	TGTTCCAGCACCCAGGACAGGGGGTACGAGCAGTACTTC
.	.	TRBV5-6	TRBJ2-7	CASSLGGGSLYEQYF	TGTGCCAGCAGCTTGGGGGGCGGCAGTCTCTACGAGCAGTACTTC
.	TRBD2	TRBV11-3	TRBJ2-1	CASRPECTGTSGEHEQFF	TGTGCCAGCAGGCCCGAATGTACCGGGACTAGCGGGGAACATGAGCAGTTCTTC
.	.	TRBV11-3	TRBJ1-4	CACGRTSNEKLFF	TGTGCCTGCGGTCGAACTTCAAATGAAAAACTGTTTTTT
.	.	TRBV30	TRBJ2-5	CAWTILGGPKETQYF	TGTGCCTGGACCATCCTCGGCGGCCCTAAAGAGACCCAGTACTTC
.	.	TRBV7-2	TRBJ2-1	CASDVSDSYNEQFF	TGTGCCTCCGACGTAAGCGACTCCTACAATGAGCAGTTCTTC
.	TRBD2	TRBV7-9	TRBJ2-7	CASSSGLAGGGSYEQYF	TGTGCCAGCAGCTCGGGACTAGCGGGGGGCGGGTCCTACGAGCAGTACTTC
few	.	TRBV20-1	TRBJ1-4	CSAHNEKLFF	TGCAGTGCTCATAATGAAAAACTGTTTTTT
.	.	TRBV11-3	TRBJ2-5	CASSIVDQETQYF	TGTGCCAGCAGTATAGTGGACCAAGAGACCCAGTACTTC
few	TRBD1	TRBV19	TRBJ2-6	CASSKIQGARANVLTF	TGTGCCAGTAGTAAGATCCAGGGGGCTCGGGCCAACGTCCTGACTTTC
.	.	TRBV11-3	TRBJ1-3	CASSQEQGIGNTIYF	TGTGCCAGCAGCCAAGAACAGGGAATTGGAAACACCATATATTTT
.	TRBD2	TRBV7-6	TRBJ2-5	CASSVGTSGSNQETQYF	TGTGCCAGCAGCGTGGGGACTAGCGGGAGCAACCAAGAGACCCAGTACTTC
.	.	TRBV11-2	TRBJ2-4	CASSLDRDKNIQYF	TGTGCCAGCAGCTTAGACCGAGACAAAAACATTCAGTACTTC
.	.	TRBV7-9	TRBJ2-7	CASRSDPGAASSYEQYF	TGTGCCAGCAGATCCGACCCAGGGGCGGCGAGCTCCTACGAGCAGTACTTC
.	.	TRBV27	TRBJ1-6	CASRGGGRLVYSPLHF	TGTGCCAGCCGGGGCGGGGGCCGTCTTGTGTATTCACCCCTCCACTTT
.	TRBD1	TRBV7-2	TRBJ2-7	CASSRGGTGAWEQYF	TGTGCCAGCAGCCGTGGCGGGACAGGTGCTTGGGAGCAGTACTTC
once	.	TRBV2	TRBJ1-1	CASSEGWGSEAFF	TGTGCCAGCAGTGAAGGATGGGGCTCGGAAGCTTTCTTT
.	TRBD1	TRBV5-8	TRBJ1-6	CASRGTGTGYNNSPLHF	TGTGCCAGCAGGGGAACCGGGACAGGGTACAATAATTCACCCCTCCACTTT
.	.	TRBV6-5	TRBJ1-3	CASSSGGKLTGNTIYF	TGTGCCAGCAGTTCGGGGGGGAAACTGACTGGAAACACCATATATTTT
.	.	TRBV7-9	TRBJ1-3	CASSLARVAGNTIYF	TGTGCCAGCAGCTTAGCGCGAGTAGCCGGAAACACCATATATTTT
.	TRBD2	TRBV4-3	TRBJ2-3	CASSQEAGGYTDTQYF	TGCGCCAGCAGCCAAGAGGCGGGGGGATACACAGATACGCAGTATTTT
few	.	TRBV4-3	TRBJ2-1	CASSQSSRSSYNEQFF	TGCGCCAGCAGCCAATCTTCTAGGAGCTCCTACAATGAGCAGTTCTTC
.	TRBD1	TRBV7-6	TRBJ1-2	CASSMTGRGYTF	TGTGCCAGCAGCATGACAGGGAGGGGCTACACCTTC
.	.	TRBV5-6	TRBJ1-3	CASSSDRTTISGNTIYF	TGTGCCAGCAGCTCGGACAGAACTACAATCTCTGGAAACACCATATATTTT
.	.	TRBV10-1	TRBJ2-5	CASSESKGYQETQYF	TGCGCCAGCAGTGAGTCAAAGGGGTACCAAGAGACCCAGTACTTC
.	TRBD1	TRBV5-6	TRBJ2-2	CASSGGTGANTGELFF	TGTGCCAGCAGCGGAGGGACAGGCGCGAACACCGGGGAGCTGTTTTTT
.	.	TRBV11-2	TRBJ1-1	CASSLAGSEAFF	TGTGCCAGCAGCTTGGCGGGATCTGAAGCTTTCTTT
.	TRBD2	TRBV2	TRBJ2-7	CASSDPSGKAEQYF	TGTGCCAGCAGTGATCCTAGCGGGAAGGCCGAGCAGTACTTC
.	.	TRBV6-5	TRBJ2-7	CASSTAYEQYF	TGTGCCAGCAGCACGGCCTACGAGCAGTACTTC
.	TRBD1	TRBV18	TRBJ2-2	CASSPSRGPGELFF	TGTGCCAGCTCACCGAGCAGGGGGCCCGGGGAGCTGTTTTTT
many	TRBD1	TRBV7-9	TRBJ2-6	CASSQRTGVGANVLTF	TGTGCCAGCAGCCAGAGAACAGGGGTCGGGGCCAACGTCCTGACTTTC
.	TRBD1	TRBV28	TRBJ1-2	CASSSGGTGGFYGYTF	TGTGCCAGCAGTTCTGGCGGGACAGGAGGCTTCTATGGCTACACCTTC
.	.	TRBV10-3	TRBJ2-1	CAIRQGRDEQFF	TGTGCCATCCGACAGGGGAGGGATGAGCAGTTCTTC
.	TRBD1	TRBV5-1	TRBJ1-2	CASSLGDRGRVLYGYTF	TGCGCCAGCAGCTTGGGGGACAGGGGGCGTGTATTGTATGGCTACACCTTC
.	TRBD2	TRBV29-1	TRBJ2-3	CSVVGLVREGLADTQYF	TGCAGCGTTGTGGGCCTCGTGCGGGAGGGCCTTGCAGATACGCAGTATTTT
.	TRBD2	TRBV5-1	TRBJ2-5	CASSTSGRAVGGETQYF	TGCGCCAGCAGCACTAGCGGGAGGGCCGTGGGGGGAGAGACCCAGTACTTC
.	TRBD1	TRBV30	TRBJ2-7	CAWSMGQGGREQYF	TGTGCCTGGAGCATGGGACAGGGAGGACGCGAGCAGTACTTC
.	TRBD2	TRBV29-1	TRBJ2-2	CSAATAGDNTGELFF	TGCAGCGCTGCCACAGCGGGGGACAACACCGGGGAGCTGTTTTTT